A selection of T cell receptor beta chains follows, all from one sample in a study of blood T cells in healthy people across ages. One entry per CDR3 protein, called by TCRdb with MiXCR from the 5' RACE reads. The sample contains roughly 1.5 million distinct CDR3 sequences, 42% of which appear only once. The sample comprised blood. These receptors came from a woman in her late teens or twenties in good health. The CDR3 runs from the conserved cysteine through the conserved F or W. Fields, in order: clone size, J gene, D gene, V gene, CDR3 DNA, CDR3 protein. D genes are given only for firm matches. Where a row states a size, it is once, few, many or the class of an expanded clone; other rows omit it.

few	TRBJ2-5	.	TRBV7-2	TGTGCCAGCAGCTTCCAGTCAGTTACACAGGAGACCCAGTACTTC	CASSFQSVTQETQYF
.	TRBJ1-5	TRBD1	TRBV6-2/TRBV6-3	TGTGCCAGCAGAACCTACAGGGGGAGCAATCAGCCCCAGCATTTT	CASRTYRGSNQPQHF
.	TRBJ2-7	.	TRBV28	TGTGCCAGCAGTTTTACATTAAGTTCCGAGCAGTACTTC	CASSFTLSSEQYF
few	TRBJ2-4	.	TRBV9	TGTGCCAGCAGCGTAGTGAACGAAGAGTTAGCCAAAAACATTCAGTACTTC	CASSVVNEELAKNIQYF
.	TRBJ1-6	.	TRBV11-2	TGTGCCAGCAGCCACAGGTTATGGTCGAGCTCCTATAATTCACCCCTCCACTTT	CASSHRLWSSSYNSPLHF
once	TRBJ2-2	TRBD1	TRBV24-1	TGTGCCACCAGTGGCTATACAGGGGACACCGGGGAGCTGTTTTTT	CATSGYTGDTGELFF
.	TRBJ1-2	.	TRBV18	TGTGCCAGCTCACCACCCGACAGCGTCTATGGCTACACCTTC	CASSPPDSVYGYTF
.	TRBJ2-7	.	TRBV4-2	TGTGCCAGCAGCCAACAGGGAGTCTACGAGCAGTACTTC	CASSQQGVYEQYF
.	TRBJ1-2	.	TRBV7-2	TGTGCCAGCAGCTTAAGTCTAGGCCTCTATGGCTACACCTTC	CASSLSLGLYGYTF
.	TRBJ1-2	.	TRBV7-8	TGTGCCAGCAGCTTAGGCTCGAGTGTCAGGGTTGGACTTTACACCTTC	CASSLGSSVRVGLYTF
.	TRBJ2-7	.	TRBV7-9	TGTGCCAGCAGCCCCAAGGGGCGCTCCTACAATGAGCAGTACTTC	CASSPKGRSYNEQYF
few	TRBJ1-6	.	TRBV5-6	TGTGCCAGCCCAGGACCACATCCAGCACCCCTCCACTTT	CASPGPHPAPLHF
.	TRBJ1-6	.	TRBV29-1	TGCAGCGTTGAAGGCTCCGGCCCGGACCCCTATAATTCACCCCTCCACTTT	CSVEGSGPDPYNSPLHF
once	TRBJ1-2	.	TRBV12-3/TRBV12-4	TGTGCCAGCAGTTTCGGAATGGGGGGCTATGGCTACACCTTC	CASSFGMGGYGYTF
many	TRBJ1-1	.	TRBV25-1	TGTGCCAGCAGTGACCATCACGATACCTTCACTGAAGCTTTCTTT	CASSDHHDTFTEAFF
once	TRBJ2-1	.	TRBV7-9	TGTGCCAGCAGCACTCAGGGGAGTCACAATGAGCAGTTCTTC	CASSTQGSHNEQFF
.	TRBJ2-7	.	TRBV12-3/TRBV12-4	TGTGCCAGCAGTCTCGGGACACCTTTTACCTACGAGCAGTACTTC	CASSLGTPFTYEQYF
few	TRBJ2-3	.	TRBV7-2	TGTGCCAGCAGGCGCAGAGATACGCAGTATTTT	CASRRRDTQYF
.	TRBJ2-1	TRBD1	TRBV12-5	TGTGCTAGTGGTTTGGGACAGGGGGCCGGGCAGTTCTTC	CASGLGQGAGQFF
few	TRBJ1-4	.	TRBV6-1	TGTGCCAGCAGTGAAGATCAGATTAGTGAAAAACTGTTTTTT	CASSEDQISEKLFF
once	TRBJ1-2	.	TRBV2	TGTGCCAGCAGTGAAGCCGTCATGCTTTATGGCTACACCTTC	CASSEAVMLYGYTF
once	TRBJ2-5	TRBD1	TRBV20-1	TGCAGTGCTAATGAGGGGGCATCCTACAATGAGCAGTACTTC	CSANEGASYNEQYF
few	TRBJ2-3	TRBD2	TRBV15	TGTGCCACCAGCAGAGTCCGGCTAGCGGGCACAGATACGCAGTATTTT	CATSRVRLAGTDTQYF
many	TRBJ2-1	TRBD1	TRBV2	TGTGCCAGCACCGGGACAGGGTCGTACAATGAGCAGTTCTTC	CASTGTGSYNEQFF
.	TRBJ1-5	.	TRBV9	TGTGCCAGCAGCGTAGGGGCAGGGAATCAGCCCCAGCATTTT	CASSVGAGNQPQHF
.	TRBJ2-5	.	TRBV20-1	TGCAGTGCCCCCAGGCCCCCTAGCAGGGAGACCCAGTACTTC	CSAPRPPSRETQYF
few	TRBJ2-7	.	TRBV29-1	TGCAGCGTCGCCCGTTCCCGGTTGACAAGCGCCAACTACGAGCAGTACTTC	CSVARSRLTSANYEQYF
.	TRBJ2-1	.	TRBV7-2	TGTACCAGCTCCCGGGACTCTCAGACCCTCTACAATGAGCAGTTCTTC	CTSSRDSQTLYNEQFF
.	TRBJ1-1	.	TRBV3-1	TGTGCCAGCAGCGTGCAGGCCTCTAAAGCTTTCTTT	CASSVQASKAFF
.	TRBJ2-7	.	TRBV4-1	TGCGCCAGCAGCCAAGAGGATAGCCGACACGAGCAGTACTTC	CASSQEDSRHEQYF
.	TRBJ2-5	.	TRBV5-5	TGTGCCAGCAGCTTGATGGCAGATGAGACCCAGTACTTC	CASSLMADETQYF
.	TRBJ2-5	.	TRBV12-3/TRBV12-4	TGTGCCAGCAGTCTACTCGCGCGACAGCAGTACTTC	CASSLLARQQYF
.	TRBJ2-4	.	TRBV30	TGTGCCTGGAGTGGGAATATTGCCAAAAACATTCAGTACTTC	CAWSGNIAKNIQYF
.	TRBJ2-1	TRBD1	TRBV9	TGTGCCAGCAGCGGGTCAGGGGGCTTTATCTACAATGAGCAGTTCTTC	CASSGSGGFIYNEQFF
.	TRBJ2-5	TRBD1	TRBV19	TGTGCCAGTAGTACCGGGACAGGGTGGGGAGGAAGCAATGAGCAGTACTTC	CASSTGTGWGGSNEQYF
.	TRBJ2-7	.	TRBV7-8	TGTGCCAGCAGCGCAGGACGGTTGTCCTACGAGCAGTACTTC	CASSAGRLSYEQYF
few	TRBJ2-1	TRBD2	TRBV20-1	TGCAGTGCTAGGACTAGCGGGAGAGGAAATGAGCAGTTCTTC	CSARTSGRGNEQFF
.	TRBJ1-1	.	TRBV10-3	TGTGCCATCAGTGACTCGACACAGGGTAACACTGAAGCTTTCTTT	CAISDSTQGNTEAFF
.	TRBJ2-1	.	TRBV27	TGTGCCAGCAAGACTAGGCTCGAACGGGAGCAGTTCTTC	CASKTRLEREQFF
.	TRBJ1-5	TRBD1	TRBV28	TGTGCCAGCAGTCCCCCGGGACAGGGGGTAAATCAGCCCCAGCATTTT	CASSPPGQGVNQPQHF